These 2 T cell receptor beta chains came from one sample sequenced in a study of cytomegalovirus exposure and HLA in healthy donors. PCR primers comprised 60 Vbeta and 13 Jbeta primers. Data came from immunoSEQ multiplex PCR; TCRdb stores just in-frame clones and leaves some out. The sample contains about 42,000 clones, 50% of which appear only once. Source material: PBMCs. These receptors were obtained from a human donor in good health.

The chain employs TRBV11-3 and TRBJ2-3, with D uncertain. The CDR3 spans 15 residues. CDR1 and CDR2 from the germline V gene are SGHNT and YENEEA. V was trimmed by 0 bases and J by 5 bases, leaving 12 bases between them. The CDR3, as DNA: TGTGCCAGCAGCTTAGATCGAGGAAGCCAAGATACGCAGTATTTT. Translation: CASSLDRGSQDTQYF. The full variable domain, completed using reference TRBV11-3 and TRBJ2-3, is EAGVVQSPRYKIIEKKQPVAFWCNPISGHNTLYWYLQNLGQGPELLIRYENEEAVDDSQLPKDRFSAERLKGVDSTLKIQPAELGDSAVYLCASSLDRGSQDTQYFGPGTRLTVL.

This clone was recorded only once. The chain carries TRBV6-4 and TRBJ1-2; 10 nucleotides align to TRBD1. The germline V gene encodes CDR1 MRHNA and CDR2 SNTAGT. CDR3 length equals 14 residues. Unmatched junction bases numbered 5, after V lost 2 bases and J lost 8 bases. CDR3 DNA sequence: TGTGCCAGCAGTGACCACGGGACAGGGGACGGCTACACCTTC. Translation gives CASSDHGTGDGYTF.